This paragraph reports one T cell receptor (beta chain). This clone was found a few times. The target of this receptor is not known. The record has no base qualities; no much larger clone is one base away. This entry is derived from a study of shared clonotypes between healthy human individuals (dated by TCRdb to 2018 to 2020). Notes on the research overall: The cohort included three men and a couple of women between 18 and 49 years of age. For each donor, CD4 naive and CD4 memory were each given three plates, CD8 naive was given two plates, and CD8 memory was given one plate. The study deeply sequenced blood TCR repertoires of about 5 healthy adults to estimate repertoire size and the extent of clonotype sharing between individuals. To increase sequencing depth and limit assay-specific biases, different laboratories used diverse techniques to prepare libraries and sequence TCR repertoires. Per donor, leukapheresis produced somewhere between about 0.94 and 10 billion PBMCs.

Points the paper makes about the study in general: Across a few donors, approximately 4.9% of naive CD4, approximately 3.6% of naive CD8, approximately 2.5% of memory CD4, and approximately 0.4% of memory CD8 clonotypes were shared. Rarefaction of sorted-subset datasets indicated incomplete sequencing despite the large sequencing depth. Only blood was sampled, and tissue TCR repertoires likely differ from those in blood. Higher generation probabilities were observed for clonotypes shared by all four sorted-subset donors than for non-shared clonotypes. Naive subsets generally had larger estimated clonotype richness than memory subsets. Pairwise subsampling led to the expectation that sequencing depth would affect the degree of clonotype sharing among donors. Because the study included only a small number of donors, the genetic and exposure-history diversity represented was limited.

Using the deep immunoSEQ assay, multiplex PCR amplified TCR CDR3 regions from genomic DNA. Extracted genomic DNA from each cell subset was distributed evenly across all wells of several immunoSEQ 96-well plates, and each plate was treated as a replicate. For sorted subsets, each replicate PCR was loaded with roughly 190 ng genomic DNA, equivalent to 32,000 or so T cell genomes. The purified libraries were quantified using a Qubit 3.0 fluorometer, sized with a Bioanalyzer 2100, and then quantified again using the KAPA Library Quantification kit. A separate single-read 150-cycle Illumina NextSeq 550 flow cell was used to sequence each immunoSEQ 96-well plate. In the source study's methods: Because only junctional sequences without quality scores were contained in the immunoSEQ output, filtering matching that applied to full-length reads could not be performed. To assign V/J genes and CDR3, sequences were annotated using PyIR, a Python wrapper for IgBLAST v1.9, with IMGT germline references. Reads were filtered out if the reads had weak V/J assignments (E-value above 1e-6), no CDR3, stop codons, out-of-frame junctions, or ambiguous translated residues. V3J clonotypes were defined as sequences sharing the same inferred V gene, J gene, and CDR3 amino acid sequence. The percentage overlap between two repertoires was calculated by dividing the number of shared unique clonotypes by the size of the smaller repertoire. Repertoire richness was assessed with RTK rarefaction, the Chao1 estimator, and Recon v2.1 estimates of unobserved clonotypes. Generation probabilities were computed with OLGA for all TCRbeta clonotypes obtained by the gDNA method from four donors. As stored in TCRdb, this immuneACCESS dataset retains in-frame rearrangements with V and J assigned. A fraction of the clones does not appear; measured against another copy, unresolved V genes explain less than half of the discrepancy, and the remainder lacks a known reason. V, J and clone size are taken as reported in that table, and D and trimming were inferred from the DNA itself. The sample table records approximately 2.5 million clones; approximately 94% of these occur just once. The ten largest account for 0.36% of the sample.

CDR1 is given as SGHVS and CDR2 as FNYEAQ, both from the germline V gene. V drops 3 bases and J drops 2 bases, leaving 8 bases in between. The cysteine opens and the phenylalanine closes a CDR3 of 13 amino acids. Only CDR3 DNA is held: 39 bases, read in frame from base 1. The donors were healthy, HIV-negative adults who had no recently reported acute infections or vaccinations. Every donor was a Caucasian adult living in Nashville, Tennessee, USA. CD4+ T cells were enriched by magnetic negative selection; naive cells were then positively selected on CD45RA, and the negative fraction formed the memory subset. Blood was collected by leukapheresis, and PBMCs were isolated by Ficoll-Histopaque density gradient centrifugation and then cryopreserved in liquid nitrogen vapor phase. Analytical flow cytometry was used to check the purity and quantity of every magnetically sorted T cell population. Each sorted fraction had its genomic DNA isolated and then quantified by UV absorbance on a Nanodrop 2000c.

The receptor chain draws on TRBV7-6 and TRBJ2-7, with the D gene too uncertain to name. This sequence was found in a man in his late teens or twenties in good health. Some clones in this sample may be carry-over from other donors' samples. Material for sequencing was naive CD4+ T cells from PBMCs. The sample's cell subset or site, from its label and the paper: CD45RA+ positively selected. Here is the DNA: TGTGCCAGCAGCTTGGGCTTAGCCTACGAGCAGTACTTC. Its protein product is CASSLGLAYEQYF.